One and the same sample provided the 31 T cell receptor beta chains below, sequenced in a study of control samples from healthy donors and cancer patients (dated by TCRdb to 2018 to 2020). Receptor amplification or capture employed the immunoSEQ multiplex PCR assay. Sourced from immuneACCESS, this table was stored by TCRdb with only in-frame sequences that have V and J called. A share of the clones is absent; for the studies checked, an unresolved V gene accounts for under half, and the remainder has no known explanation. The table for this sample lists roughly 160,000 clones; just over 95% of them were counted only once. Jointly, the top ten make up approximately 0.97% of the sample. Sequencing was done on a sample of blood. The origin of the receptors is a woman between 25 and 40 years old in good health.

The V and J genes are TRBV6-5 and TRBJ1-2; D is ambiguous. V shed 6 bases and J shed 4 bases, with 6 bases lying between them. The CDR3 contains 11 residues. CDR1 and CDR2 (germline): MNHEY, SVGAGI. CDR3 amino acids: CASRESYGYTF. The CDR3 nucleotides read TGTGCCAGCAGGGAGAGCTATGGCTACACCTTC.

The chain joins TRBV2 to TRBJ2-1; the D gene is possibly TRBD2 (5 bases). Deletions cut 3 bases from V and 4 bases from J, with 7 bases between. This CDR3 spans 13 amino acids. Per the germline V gene, CDR1 is SNHLY and CDR2 is FYNNEI. The CDR3: CASSDGLYNEQFF. The CDR3 bases are TGTGCCAGCAGTGATGGACTTTACAATGAGCAGTTCTTC. The full variable domain, rest sourced from reference TRBV2 and TRBJ2-1, is EPEVTQTPSHQVTQMGQEVILRCVPISNHLYFYWYRQILGQKVEFLVSFYNNEISEKSEIFDDQFSVERPDGSNFTLKIRSTKLEDSAMYFCASSDGLYNEQFFGPGTRLTVL.

V usage is TRBV27 and J usage is TRBJ2-7; TRBD1 matches 7 bases. V shed 8 bases and J 1 base; nucleotides not matched to a gene: 8. The V gene's germline CDR1 is MNHEY and CDR2 SMNVEV (reference sequence). The CDR3 totals 14 residues. CDR3 region: CASGVDRVSYEQYF. In nucleotides, the CDR3 is TGTGCCAGCGGGGTTGACAGGGTGTCCTACGAGCAGTACTTC.

The chain uses TRBV11-2 and TRBJ2-1; D gene uncertain. Trimming took off 5 bases at V and 10 bases at J, with 12 bases between the two ends. From germline, CDR1 is SGHAT and CDR2 FQNNGV. The CDR3 has 12 amino acids. The chain's CDR3 is CASSLWAAEQFF. The CDR3 nucleotides are TGTGCCAGCAGCCTTTGGGCTGCCGAGCAGTTCTTC. Together with reference TRBV11-2 and TRBJ2-1, the CDR3 gives the full variable domain: EAGVAQSPRYKIIEKRQSVAFWCNPISGHATLYWYQQILGQGPKLLIQFQNNGVVDDSQLPKDRFSAERLKGVDSTLKIQPAKLEDSAVYLCASSLWAAEQFFGPGTRLTVL.

A single count supports this clone. V gene TRBV4-1 combines with J gene TRBJ1-2, with D hard to call. The V gene's germline CDR1 is MGHRA and CDR2 YSYEKL. The CDR3 spans 14 residues. V lost 0 bases and J lost 0, with 5 bases in between. The DNA of the CDR3 is TGCGCCAGCAGCCAAGATAGGTCTAACTATGGCTACACCTTC. It encodes CASSQDRSNYGYTF.

The chain has TRBV15 and TRBJ1-5; TRBD1 might be the D (5 bases). Germline V gene sequence: CDR1 LNHNV, CDR2 YYDKDF (reference sequence). The CDR3 runs 16 residues. V was shortened by 3 bases and J by 5 bases, with 17 bases between the two germline ends. Here the CDR3 reads CATSSLPWGVDQPQHF. CDR3 in DNA: TGTGCCACCAGCAGCCTCCCCTGGGGGGTGGATCAGCCCCAGCATTTT.

J is TRBJ1-5 and V is TRBV5-6; no clear D. V lost 0 bases and J lost 4, with 11 bases in between. Germline V gives CDR1 SGHDT, CDR2 YYEEEE. The CDR3 is made up of 15 amino acids. CDR3 sequence reads: CASSLGAGLNQPQHF. Here the CDR3 DNA reads TGTGCCAGCAGCTTGGGGGCAGGCCTAAATCAGCCCCAGCATTTT.

This chain connects TRBV4-2 to TRBJ2-2, with TRBD2 identical over 14 bases. Germline CDR1 LGHNA, CDR2 YNFKEQ. This CDR3 is 21 amino acids long. With 4 bases clipped from V and 4 bases from J, the junction kept 17 bases outside the gene matches. CDR3 sequence (DNA): TGTGCCAGCAGCCCAAACCGACTAGCGGGGGGGCGGATAGAGGGCACCGGGGAGCTGTTTTTT. It specifies CASSPNRLAGGRIEGTGELFF.

This chain links TRBV4-1 with TRBJ2-7, with TRBD1 matching over 7 bases. Germline CDR1 MGHRA, CDR2 YSYEKL. This CDR3 has 17 amino acids. V dropped 0 bases and J dropped 0; count of bases not matched to a gene: 8. The CDR3 sequence: CASSQDTLRDSSYEQYF. CDR3 sequence (DNA): TGCGCCAGCAGCCAAGACACACTCCGGGACAGCTCCTACGAGCAGTACTTC.

The chain employs TRBV5-5 and TRBJ1-4; possible D gene TRBD1, 6 bases. CDR3 length: 17 residues. Germline CDR1 and CDR2: SGHKS and YYEKEE (reference sequence). V lost 2 bases to trimming and J lost 0 bases, with 14 bases between them. CDR3 bases: TGTGCCAGCAGCTTAACAGGGACGTCTGCAACTAATGAAAAACTGTTTTTT. Translation: CASSLTGTSATNEKLFF.

The rearrangement uses TRBV5-6 and TRBJ2-1; 14 bases match TRBD2. The CDR3 has 15 residues. Germline loops: CDR1 SGHDT, CDR2 YYEEEE. The junction had 6 bases not matched to a gene; V was cut back by 4 bases and J by 9 bases. This CDR3 reads CASSTGLAGGAEQFF. The CDR3 DNA follows: TGTGCCAGCAGCACAGGACTAGCGGGAGGTGCTGAGCAGTTCTTC.

The gene calls are TRBV5-1 and TRBJ2-5, with D perhaps matching TRBD1 or TRBD2 (5 bases each). The ends were cut back, 0 bases at V and 6 bases at J, with 12 bases in the middle. The CDR3 has 14 amino acids. Per the germline V gene, CDR1 is SGHRS and CDR2 is YFSETQ. The CDR3 sequence: CASSLAIGTQTQYF. CDR3 DNA: TGCGCCAGCAGCTTGGCGATCGGGACCCAGACCCAGTACTTC.

This clone was recorded once. The chain carries TRBV15 and TRBJ2-2; no definite D call. The CDR3 is 13 amino acids. Trimming shortened V by 6 bases and J by 6 bases, and 11 bases separated the two germline ends. From germline, CDR1 is LNHNV and CDR2 YYDKDF (reference sequence). CDR3 region: CATSNLVPGELFF. The CDR3 bases are TGTGCCACCAGTAATTTGGTACCCGGGGAGCTGTTTTTT. Using reference TRBV15 and TRBJ2-2 for the parts outside the CDR3, the full variable domain is DAMVIQNPRYQVTQFGKPVTLSCSQTLNHNVMYWYQQKSSQAPKLLFHYYDKDFNNEADTPDNFQSRRPNTSFCFLDIRSPGLGDTAMYLCATSNLVPGELFFGEGSRLTVL.

This clone was recorded once. The genes are TRBV30 and TRBJ1-1; no clear D gene. Germline V CDR1 and CDR2: GTSNPN, SVGIG (reference sequence). Deletions cut 3 bases from V and 4 bases from J, with 15 bases between. This CDR3 has 14 amino acids. This CDR3 reads CAWRRRHSGTEAFF. The DNA for the CDR3 is TGTGCCTGGAGGAGGCGCCATTCGGGCACTGAAGCTTTCTTT.

The chain recombines TRBV6-5 with TRBJ2-5; D gene unclear. Germline V gene sequence: CDR1 MNHEY, CDR2 SVGAGI. CDR3 length equals 16 residues. The ends were cut back, 2 bases at V and 0 bases at J, with 13 bases in the middle. In nucleotides, the CDR3 is TGTGCCAGCAGTTACAGGTTCAAGACGTACCAAGAGACCCAGTACTTC. This encodes CASSYRFKTYQETQYF.

The chain carries TRBV6-5 and TRBJ2-1; 7 nucleotides match TRBD1. The trim removed 6 bases at V and 0 bases at J, leaving 8 bases unmatched. Germline V gene data show CDR1 as MNHEY and CDR2 as SVGAGI. The CDR3 has 16 amino acids. The chain's CDR3 is CASSYRGWSSYNEQFF. For the CDR3, the DNA is TGTGCCAGCAGCTACAGGGGCTGGAGCTCCTACAATGAGCAGTTCTTC.

This chain uses TRBV14 with TRBJ2-5; D is uncertain. Germline loops: CDR1 SGHDN, CDR2 FVKESK. Trimming took off 4 bases at V and 0 bases at J, with 9 bases between the two ends. The CDR3 has 14 residues. The CDR3 DNA follows: TGTGCCAGCAGCCCTAACAGCTACCAAGAGACCCAGTACTTC. It encodes CASSPNSYQETQYF.

The chain carries TRBV28 and TRBJ2-6; 9 bases fit TRBD1. With 4 bases clipped from V and 0 bases from J, the junction kept 7 bases outside the gene matches. This CDR3 is built from 18 residues. Germline V CDR1 and CDR2: MDHEN, SYDVKM. The CDR3 is CASSSPRDRASGANVLTF. CDR3 DNA: TGTGCCAGCAGTTCGCCCCGGGACAGGGCCTCTGGGGCCAACGTCCTGACTTTC.

V is TRBV24-1 and J is TRBJ1-5, with D hard to call. The CDR3 is made up of 12 amino acids. Germline lookup yields CDR1 KGHDR and CDR2 SFDVKD. The germline V and J ends were trimmed by 6 bases and 3 bases, with 5 bases remaining between them. CDR3: CATSSVNQPQHF. CDR3 coding DNA: TGTGCCACCAGTAGTGTCAATCAGCCCCAGCATTTT.

V usage is TRBV6-5 and J usage is TRBJ2-5; possible D gene TRBD2, 5 bases. This CDR3 spans 14 amino acids. CDR1 MNHEY and CDR2 SVGAGI come from the germline V gene. Trimming removed 7 bases from V and 2 bases from J, with 14 bases in between. CDR3 amino acids: CASTEPGVQETQYF. The CDR3 DNA sequence: TGTGCCAGCACCGAACCCGGGGTGCAAGAGACCCAGTACTTC.

The chain is built from TRBV28 and TRBJ1-1, with D unresolved. V lost 2 bases to trimming and J lost 1 base, with 11 bases between them. The CDR3 totals 15 residues. CDR1 is MDHEN and CDR2 is SYDVKM in the germline V gene. CDR3 sequence (DNA): TGTGCCAGCAGTTTACCCCAGGCCTCGAACACTGAAGCTTTCTTT. This gives the protein CASSLPQASNTEAFF.

V gene TRBV7-3 combines with J gene TRBJ2-3, with 9 bases fitting TRBD2. Trimming removed 5 bases from V and 3 bases from J; junction bases left unmatched: 9. There are 16 residues in the CDR3. Germline lookup yields CDR1 SGHTA and CDR2 FQGTGA. In DNA form, the CDR3 reads TGTGCCAGCAGCCTCCTGACTAGCGGAGCGACAGATACGCAGTATTTT. This sequence encodes CASSLLTSGATDTQYF.

In its sample, this clone was seen once. The rearrangement links TRBV25-1 to TRBJ2-5; maybe TRBD1 (5 bases). V lost 2 bases to trimming and J lost 4 bases, with 11 bases between them. Germline V gene sequence: CDR1 MGHDK, CDR2 SYGVNS. This CDR3 is built from 14 residues. The CDR3 protein is CASSENTGAETQYF. For the CDR3, the DNA is TGTGCCAGCAGTGAAAATACAGGAGCAGAGACCCAGTACTTC.

This chain connects TRBV5-1 to TRBJ2-7, with a possible D match to TRBD2 (6 bases). V dropped 3 bases and J dropped 3 bases, with 13 bases sitting between them. The germline V gene has CDR1 SGHRS and CDR2 YFSETQ. The CDR3 extends over 14 amino acids. The CDR3 loop is CASSWGIGGYEQYF. The CDR3 bases are TGCGCCAGCAGCTGGGGTATCGGGGGCTACGAGCAGTACTTC.

V and J are TRBV2 and TRBJ1-2; 7 nucleotides line up with TRBD1. CDR3 length: 17 amino acids. V was clipped by 6 bases and J by 3 bases; unmatched bases: 16. Per germline, CDR1 SNHLY and CDR2 FYNNEI. CDR3 sequence (DNA): TGTGCCAGCAGCGCTCGGGACAGAACTTCCCGGGACTATGGCTACACCTTC. Protein sequence: CASSARDRTSRDYGYTF.

The rearrangement uses TRBV27 and TRBJ2-1; 7 bases agree with TRBD1. Germline loops: CDR1 MNHEY, CDR2 SMNVEV (reference sequence). Germline trimming cut 7 bases from V and 0 bases from J; bases unmatched to any gene: 6. This CDR3 is built from 15 residues. The CDR3 DNA follows: TGTGCCAGCACCTTCCGGGACAGCTCCTACAATGAGCAGTTCTTC. As protein: CASTFRDSSYNEQFF.

This chain's CDR3 is CASTLSRGSGTEAFF. The DNA for the CDR3 is TGTGCCAGCACCCTCAGCAGGGGCAGTGGGACTGAAGCTTTCTTT. The chain is built from TRBV2 and TRBJ1-1, with D possibly TRBD1 on 6 matching bases. V gave up 7 bases and J gave up 5 bases, with 20 bases separating them. CDR1 is SNHLY and CDR2 is FYNNEI in the germline V gene. The CDR3 runs to 15 residues. Full variable domain (rest looked up from reference TRBV2 and TRBJ1-1): EPEVTQTPSHQVTQMGQEVILRCVPISNHLYFYWYRQILGQKVEFLVSFYNNEISEKSEIFDDQFSVERPDGSNFTLKIRSTKLEDSAMYFCASTLSRGSGTEAFFGQGTRLTVV.

The rearrangement joins TRBV19 to TRBJ2-2; 9 nucleotides agree with TRBD2. The CDR3 covers 15 residues. The V gene's germline CDR1 is LNHDA and CDR2 SQIVND (reference sequence). J was trimmed by 5 bases and V by 3 bases; bases with no gene match: 4. The CDR3 DNA reads TGTGCCAGTAGTATCGTGCTAGCGGGGACCGGGGAGCTGTTTTTT. Translated, it gives CASSIVLAGTGELFF.

The V gene is TRBV2, the J gene TRBJ2-5; D is uncertain. Trimming took off 8 bases at V and 3 bases at J, with 13 bases between the two ends. Germline V gene data show CDR1 as SNHLY and CDR2 as FYNNEI. The CDR3 spans 13 residues. In DNA, the CDR3 is TGTGCCAGCGGCGAGACATGGAAAGAGACCCAGTACTTC. Amino acid sequence: CASGETWKETQYF.

The rearrangement uses TRBV10-2 and TRBJ1-1, with D uncertain. Trimming shortened V by 6 bases and J by 1 base, and 15 bases separated the two germline ends. This CDR3 comprises 15 residues. Germline values: CDR1 WSHSY, CDR2 SAAADI. The CDR3 reads CASRTMSRQNTEAFF. The CDR3 DNA reads as TGCGCCAGCAGGACAATGTCCCGACAGAACACTGAAGCTTTCTTT.

The chain combines TRBV2 with TRBJ1-2; D remains ambiguous. The V end was cut by 5 bases, the J end by 7 bases, with 14 bases between. The CDR3 contains 13 residues. CDR1 SNHLY and CDR2 FYNNEI come from the germline V gene. CDR3 protein: CASSLSALGGYTF. The CDR3, as DNA: TGTGCCAGCAGTTTATCCGCGTTGGGTGGCTACACCTTC.